This TCR beta chain was retrieved from a study of blood T cell repertoires in COVID-19. The CDR3 consists of 17 residues. In germline, CDR1 is KGHSH, CDR2 LQKENI. Germline trimming cut 3 bases from V and 6 bases from J; bases unmatched to any gene: 15. Sequenced by immunoSEQ multiplex PCR; TCRdb stores in-frame clones only, minus some. The sample lists a few hundred thousand clones, 80% to 85% occurring once. The specimen was PBMCs or T cells enriched from blood (not recorded which). The sequence derives from a woman between 50 and 59 years old who had recovered from COVID-19. V and J are TRBV18 and TRBJ1-2, with 8 bases matching TRBD1. The CDR3 region has the DNA TGTGCCAGCTCACCGCTACCCGGAGACAGGGGTGGGGATGGCTACACCTTC. As protein: CASSPLPGDRGGDGYTF.